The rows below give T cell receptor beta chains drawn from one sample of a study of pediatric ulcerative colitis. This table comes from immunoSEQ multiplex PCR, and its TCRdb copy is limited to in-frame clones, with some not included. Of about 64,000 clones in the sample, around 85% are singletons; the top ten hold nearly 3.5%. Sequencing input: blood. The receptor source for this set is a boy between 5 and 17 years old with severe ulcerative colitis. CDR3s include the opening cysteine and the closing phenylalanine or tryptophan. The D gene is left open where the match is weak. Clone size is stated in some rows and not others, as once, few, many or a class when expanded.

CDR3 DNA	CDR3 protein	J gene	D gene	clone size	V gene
TGTGCCAGCAGCGGGGGACTAGCGGGAGTTTACAATGAGCAGTTCTTC	CASSGGLAGVYNEQFF	TRBJ2-1	TRBD2	NA	TRBV9
TGTGCCAGCAGCCTCCCTAGCGGGAGGGCCTACGAGCAGTACTTC	CASSLPSGRAYEQYF	TRBJ2-7	TRBD2	NA	TRBV6-5
TGTGCCAGCAGCTCCGGACTGGGCGACACCGGGGAGCTGTTTTTT	CASSSGLGDTGELFF	TRBJ2-2	NA	NA	TRBV11-2
TGTGCCATCAGTGAGTCGGAGAGGGCGGGCACAGATACGCAGTATTTT	CAISESERAGTDTQYF	TRBJ2-3	NA	NA	TRBV10-3
TGCGCCAGCAGCCAAGTCCTAGCCGGGAGCACAGATACGCAGTATTTT	CASSQVLAGSTDTQYF	TRBJ2-3	NA	NA	TRBV4-3
TGCGCCAGCAGCTTGATCGGGGTTGCCGGGGAGCTGTTTTTT	CASSLIGVAGELFF	TRBJ2-2	NA	NA	TRBV5-1
TGTGCCAGTAAGGGGGAGAGGTCTAATGAGCAGTTCTTC	CASKGERSNEQFF	TRBJ2-1	NA	NA	TRBV19
TGTGCCAGCAGCTCAGCTCGGGGCTCCACTGAAGCTTTCTTT	CASSSARGSTEAFF	TRBJ1-1	NA	once	TRBV7-9
TGTGCCAGCAGATACACAGGGAAGGGTGGCTACACCTTC	CASRYTGKGGYTF	TRBJ1-2	NA	NA	TRBV28
TGTGCCAGCAGCAAAAACCGGACCTCTTCCGTGCGGAGGGGGGCAGATACGCAGTATTTT	CASSKNRTSSVRRGADTQYF	TRBJ2-3	NA	NA	TRBV21-1
TGTGCCTGGAGCTCGGGGGCCCGCACAGATACGCAGTATTTT	CAWSSGARTDTQYF	TRBJ2-3	NA	once	TRBV30
TGCAGTGCTAGCCTAATCTACGAGCAGTACTTC	CSASLIYEQYF	TRBJ2-7	NA	NA	TRBV20-1
TGTGCCAGCAGCTTCTCGAATACAGATACGCAGTATTTT	CASSFSNTDTQYF	TRBJ2-3	NA	NA	TRBV11-2
TGTGCCAGCACCAAACTAGCAGGCGAGCAGTACTTC	CASTKLAGEQYF	TRBJ2-7	NA	NA	TRBV7-9
TGTGCCAGCAGTGTCTACACAGGGGGCTTGAACACTGAAGCTTTCTTT	CASSVYTGGLNTEAFF	TRBJ1-1	TRBD1	NA	TRBV25-1
TGTGCCAGCTCATCTATAGCGGGAGTCCAAAGCTCCTACAATGAGCAGTTCTTC	CASSSIAGVQSSYNEQFF	TRBJ2-1	TRBD2	NA	TRBV18
TGTGCCTGTATGACCAGAACTAATGAAAAACTGTTTTTT	CACMTRTNEKLFF	TRBJ1-4	NA	NA	TRBV30
TGTGCCAGCAGTTACGGGGGGGGAGGGTCAGGCTATGGCTACACCTTC	CASSYGGGGSGYGYTF	TRBJ1-2	NA	NA	TRBV6-6
TGTGCCAGCAGCGGCCGGGACAGGGGGCTAGGGAATCAGCCCCAGCATTTT	CASSGRDRGLGNQPQHF	TRBJ1-5	TRBD1	NA	TRBV5-4
TGTGCCGTCGCAGTAAAGAACACTGAAGCTTTCTTT	CAVAVKNTEAFF	TRBJ1-1	NA	once	TRBV21-1
TGTGCCATCAGCCGGACCGAGAACACCGGGGAGCTGTTTTTT	CAISRTENTGELFF	TRBJ2-2	NA	NA	TRBV10-3
TGTGCCAGCAGCTTAATGACGGGATCCTACAATGAGCAGTTCTTC	CASSLMTGSYNEQFF	TRBJ2-1	NA	NA	TRBV7-2
TGTGCCAGCAGCTCGATTAGCGAGAACACCGGGGAGCTGTTTTTT	CASSSISENTGELFF	TRBJ2-2	NA	NA	TRBV7-6
TGCGCCAGCAGCCGCTCAGGGACGAGCGGGGATAATGAGCAGTTCTTC	CASSRSGTSGDNEQFF	TRBJ2-1	TRBD2	NA	TRBV5-1
TGTGCCTGGTCCTTTTTCGCAGGAGGCGATGGAAACACCATATATTTT	CAWSFFAGGDGNTIYF	TRBJ1-3	NA	NA	TRBV30
TGTGCCAGCAGCTTAGCTTCGCCAGGGCAAGAGACCCAGTACTTC	CASSLASPGQETQYF	TRBJ2-5	NA	NA	TRBV7-2
TGTGCCAGCAGATCAGGGTCCTCGACTGGCTACACCTTC	CASRSGSSTGYTF	TRBJ1-2	NA	NA	TRBV27
TGTGCCAGCGGAAACAATGAGCAGTTCTTC	CASGNNEQFF	TRBJ2-1	NA	NA	TRBV6-6
TGTGCCATTCCGAACGGGACGGTTAAGATGAACACTGAAGCTTTCTTT	CAIPNGTVKMNTEAFF	TRBJ1-1	NA	NA	TRBV19